The rows below give T cell receptor beta chains drawn from one sample of a study of cytomegalovirus exposure and HLA in healthy donors. Profiling relied on immunoSEQ multiplex PCR, and the TCRdb table lists in-frame clones only, not all of them. The data contain approximately 270,000 clones, around 90% of them singletons. What was sequenced was PBMCs. All receptors come from a woman younger than 35 in good health and CMV-seronegative. CDR3s include the opening cysteine and the closing phenylalanine or tryptophan. Clone size, where shown, is once, few, many, or a class for clones that have expanded.

V	J	size	CDR3
TRBV19	TRBJ2-5	-	CASSNSVAQETQYF
TRBV11-2	TRBJ1-2	-	CASSANFPGAGAYGYTF
TRBV4-1	TRBJ1-5	-	CASSHRTGANNQPQHF
TRBV29-1	TRBJ2-3	-	CSVVWQTQYF
TRBV25-1	TRBJ2-2	-	CASSENRGGTGELFF
TRBV18	TRBJ2-1	-	CASSPTGGELNEQFF
TRBV4-3	TRBJ1-2	few	CASSIRTDYENYGYTF
TRBV5-1	TRBJ2-2	-	CASSDRQGGTGELFF
TRBV2	TRBJ2-1	-	CASSLRGGGLYNEQFF
TRBV9	TRBJ2-1	-	CASSISGGAYNEQFF
TRBV9	TRBJ2-5	-	CASSVGGGETQYF
TRBV19	TRBJ1-6	-	CASSPTTGGSPLHF
TRBV6-5	TRBJ1-2	few	CASSYSPGEYGYTF
TRBV5-5	TRBJ1-1	-	CASSPWTANTEAFF
TRBV19	TRBJ1-5	-	CASSANRGGNQPQHF
TRBV7-9	TRBJ2-3	-	CASSSTSGGARTQYF
TRBV28	TRBJ1-1	-	CASVEDTEAFF
TRBV5-4	TRBJ2-7	-	CASSTGGPLSSYEQYF
TRBV18	TRBJ2-5	-	CASSPGQEFGETQYF
TRBV2	TRBJ1-5	-	CASSEPDTNQPQHF
TRBV19	TRBJ1-2	-	CASSRSTVNNYGYTF
TRBV7-8	TRBJ1-1	-	CASYSLMNTEAFF
TRBV6-5	TRBJ1-1	-	CASSYSSGGTTEAFF
TRBV7-6	TRBJ2-1	-	CASSLATSGYNEQFF